What follows describes a single TCR beta chain. This specimen belongs to a study of T cell changes during pregnancy in multiple sclerosis. The CDR3 contains 18 residues. Germline CDR1 is KGHSH and CDR2 is LQKENI. With 4 bases clipped from V and 4 bases from J, the junction kept 13 bases outside the gene matches. Assay used: immunoSEQ multiplex PCR; TCRdb lists only in-frame clones, some missing. Counted here are 100,000 or so clones, about 90% occurring once; the ten biggest clones make up 2.5% to 4%. The receptor comes from a female donor with multiple sclerosis, enrolled in a pregnancy study. The V and J genes are TRBV18 and TRBJ2-5, with 12 nucleotides matching TRBD2. Specimen: peripheral blood, collected in the second trimester of pregnancy. CDR3 in DNA: TGTGCCAGCTCACTCGCGCCAAGACTAGCGGGAGAGCGAGAGACCCAGTACTTC. This encodes CASSLAPRLAGERETQYF. Looking up the rest from reference TRBV18 and TRBJ2-5 gives the full variable domain: NAGVMQNPRHLVRRRGQEARLRCSPMKGHSHVYWYRQLPEEGLKFMVYLQKENIIDESGMPKERFSAEFPKEGPSILRIQQVVRGDSAAYFCASSLAPRLAGERETQYFGPGTRLLVL.